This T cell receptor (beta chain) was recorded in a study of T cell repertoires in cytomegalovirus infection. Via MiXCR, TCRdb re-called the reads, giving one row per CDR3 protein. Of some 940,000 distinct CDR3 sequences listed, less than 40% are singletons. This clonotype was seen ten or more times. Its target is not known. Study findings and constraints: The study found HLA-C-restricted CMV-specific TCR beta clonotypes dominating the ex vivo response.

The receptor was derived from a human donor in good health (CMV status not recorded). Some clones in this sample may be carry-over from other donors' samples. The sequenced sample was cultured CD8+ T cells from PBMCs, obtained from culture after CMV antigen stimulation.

DNA for the CDR3: TGTGCCACCAGTGATTCGACAGAGAGCAATCAGCCCCAGCATTTT. Translated, it gives CATSDSTESNQPQHF. The rearrangement joins TRBV24-1 to TRBJ1-5; TRBD1 is a possible D gene (5 bases). Germline V gene data show CDR1 as KGHDR and CDR2 as SFDVKD. V was shortened by 2 bases and J by 1 base, with 8 bases between the two germline ends. The CDR3 is 15 residues long.